This entry lists 30 T cell receptor beta chains sequenced from one sample in a study of blood T cell repertoires in COVID-19. Only in-frame clones appear in the TCRdb table, and some are missing; sequencing was by immunoSEQ multiplex PCR. The data contain over 250,000 clones, 85% to 90% of them singletons. The sample was peripheral blood. Receptor source: a human donor in a cohort sampled during active COVID-19.

Comments on this clone: Here the CDR3 omits its conserved ending phenylalanine or tryptophan, so a read error is the likely source. The DNA is left out, because the CDR3 cannot be placed on it with certainty; the CDR3 is given as TCRdb lists it. V gene TRBV13 combines with J gene TRBJ2-3; TRBD2, the table's D call, lacks a check against the DNA. The CDR3 length is 14 residues, termini included. CDR1 and CDR2 (germline): PRHDT, FYEKMQ (reference sequence). The CDR3: CASSLNEGQGPHPI.

This sequence joins TRBV3-1 (or the pseudogene TRBV3-2) and TRBJ2-1; D gene ambiguous. The CDR3 is 16 residues long. Trimming took 2 bases from V and 0 from J, leaving 11 bases between them. CDR1 and CDR2 from the germline V gene are LGHDT and YNNKEL (reference sequence). The CDR3 reads CASSQRGGSSYNEQFF. CDR3 nucleotides: TGTGCCAGCAGCCAACGTGGCGGAAGCTCCTACAATGAGCAGTTCTTC.

As for this clone: Within the sample, other DNA sequences also encode this same CDR3. CDR3 sequence: CASSSVGGTEAFF. CDR3 bases: TGTGCCAGCAGTTCTGTTGGAGGCACTGAAGCTTTCTTT. The rearrangement uses TRBV6-5 and TRBJ1-1; D is unresolved. V was clipped by 4 bases and J by 4 bases, with 10 bases between them. The CDR3 is made up of 13 amino acids. From germline, CDR1 is MNHEY and CDR2 SVGAGI.

CDR3 nucleotide sequence: TGTGCCAGCAGTGTCTCTAACAGAAGCAATTCACCCCTCCACTTT. It yields the protein CASSVSNRSNSPLHF. The chain combines TRBV2 with TRBJ1-6, with unresolved D. Looked up from germline, CDR1 is SNHLY and CDR2 is FYNNEI. The CDR3 extends over 15 amino acids. The V end was cut by 4 bases, the J end by 7 bases, with 14 bases between.

This clone was observed once. The chain has TRBV2 and TRBJ2-1; D might be TRBD1 (6 bases). CDR1 is SNHLY, CDR2 FYNNEI, per germline. The ends were cut back, 5 bases at V and 8 bases at J, with 10 bases in the middle. The CDR3 contains 12 residues. CDR3 in DNA: TGTGCCAGCAGTACCACAGGGCATGAGCAGTTCTTC. This gives the protein CASSTTGHEQFF.

As DNA, the CDR3 is TGTGCCACCACCGGTGACAGGGCATCCTACAATGAGCAGTTCTTC. Protein: CATTGDRASYNEQFF. The chain recombines TRBV24-1 with TRBJ2-1; 7 bases are a match to TRBD1. This CDR3 region has 15 residues. With V trimmed by 8 bases and J by 1 base, 7 bases remained unmatched. Germline-derived CDR1 and CDR2 are KGHDR and SFDVKD.

This clone was found a few times. The V call is TRBV6-1, the J call TRBJ2-1, with TRBD1 matching 9 bases. The CDR3 contains 16 residues. V shed 2 bases, J shed 4 bases, and the junction held 6 bases outside the gene matches. CDR1 is MNHNS and CDR2 is SASEGT in the germline V gene. CDR3 sequence reads: CASSELGQGGYNEQFF. In DNA, the CDR3 is TGTGCCAGCAGTGAACTGGGACAGGGAGGTTACAATGAGCAGTTCTTC.

The V call is TRBV7-2, the J call TRBJ2-1; 10 bases match TRBD2. The germline gives CDR1 SGHTA, CDR2 FQGNSA. V trimming: 5 bases; J trimming: 0 bases; junction bases outside the gene matches: 7. This CDR3 spans 17 amino acids. The CDR3 DNA reads TGTGCCAGCAGCCCCTCAGCTAGCGGGAGCTCCTACAATGAGCAGTTCTTC. Protein sequence: CASSPSASGSSYNEQFF.

The chain employs TRBV11-2 and TRBJ2-7, with D tentatively TRBD1 (6 bases). Germline CDR1 and CDR2: SGHAT and FQNNGV. V was shortened by 10 bases and J by 3 bases, with 22 bases between the two germline ends. This CDR3 contains 15 residues. The DNA of the CDR3 is TGTGCCACAAGACAGGATCTCACCCAAATCTACGAGCAGTACTTC. It specifies CATRQDLTQIYEQYF.

This clone was seen just once. The chain employs TRBV21-1 and TRBJ1-3; the D call TRBD1 from the table was never checked on the DNA. TRBV21-1 is termed a pseudogene. This CDR3 spans 15 amino acids. This CDR3 is CASSKAPGPGNTIYF. DNA for the CDR3: TGTGCCAGCAGCAAAGCGCCAGGGCCCGGAAACACCATATATTTT.

This clone showed up just once. The chain is built from TRBV6-5 and TRBJ1-6; no reliable D call. CDR1 and CDR2 from the germline V gene are MNHEY and SVGAGI. This CDR3 has 15 amino acids. The germline V and J ends were trimmed by 8 bases and 7 bases, with 18 bases remaining between them. The CDR3 spells CASQPGGRRNSPLHF. CDR3 sequence (DNA): TGTGCCAGCCAGCCGGGTGGCAGAAGAAATTCACCCCTCCACTTT.

The CDR3 protein is CASSWTAYYEQYF. Here the CDR3 DNA reads TGTGCCAGCAGTTGGACAGCTTACTACGAGCAGTACTTC. The V and J genes are TRBV27 and TRBJ2-7; D possibly corresponds to TRBD1 (6 bases). Germline-derived CDR1 and CDR2 are MNHEY and SMNVEV (reference sequence). The ends were cut back, 4 bases at V and 3 bases at J, with 10 bases in the middle. The CDR3 is 13 amino acids.

This sequence joins TRBV6-5 and TRBJ2-1, with 11 bases that match TRBD2. The CDR3 length is 16 residues. The trim removed 1 base at V and 9 bases at J, leaving 8 bases unmatched. Germline CDR1 reads MNHEY; CDR2 reads SVGAGI. The CDR3 loop reads CASSYWASGRKGEQFF. In DNA form, the CDR3 reads TGTGCCAGCAGTTACTGGGCTAGCGGGAGGAAGGGTGAGCAGTTCTTC.

The chain carries TRBV30 and TRBJ2-5; the match to TRBD2 covers 7 bases. CDR3 size: 15 residues. Germline lookup yields CDR1 GTSNPN and CDR2 SVGIG (reference sequence). V was clipped by 1 base and J by 9 bases; unmatched bases: 14. The CDR3 region is CAWSEGLAVRMAQYF. The CDR3 DNA follows: TGTGCCTGGAGTGAGGGTCTAGCGGTTCGAATGGCCCAGTACTTC.

This chain joins TRBV10-2 and TRBJ2-1; possibly TRBD2 for D (8 bases). Per the germline V gene, CDR1 is WSHSY and CDR2 is SAAADI. The CDR3 contains 19 residues. V lost 5 bases and J 8 bases, leaving 31 bases between the germline ends. The CDR3 DNA follows: TGCGCCAGCAGTCAACAGGGGCTGAGCGGGTACTCGGGGGGGGATGAGCAGTTCTTC. This encodes CASSQQGLSGYSGGDEQFF.

The J gene is TRBJ2-3, the V gene TRBV7-9, with D hard to call. This CDR3 region has 12 residues. V was cut by 5 bases and J by 2 bases, with 5 bases left in between. Germline V gene lookup returns CDR1 SEHNR and CDR2 FQNEAQ (reference sequence). The CDR3 DNA reads TGTGCCAGCAGCCGCGACACAGATACGCAGTATTTT. Amino acids: CASSRDTDTQYF. Based on the CDR3 plus reference TRBV7-9 and TRBJ2-3, the full variable domain is DTGVSQNPRHKITKRGQNVTFRCDPISEHNRLYWYRQTLGQGPEFLTYFQNEAQLEKSRLLSDRFSAERPKGSFSTLEIQRTEQGDSAMYLCASSRDTDTQYFGPGTRLTVL.

The chain combines TRBV9 with TRBJ2-2; 9 positions match TRBD1. The V and J ends lost 2 bases and 5 bases, in that order; junction bases with no gene match: 1. Per germline, CDR1 SGDLS and CDR2 YYNGEE. The CDR3 runs 14 residues. The CDR3 coding sequence is TGTGCCAGCAGCGTGGGGACAGGGACCGGGGAGCTGTTTTTT. Its protein product is CASSVGTGTGELFF.

This clone came up once. The chain carries TRBV7-3 and TRBJ2-3, with D perhaps TRBD1 (5 bases). Germline V CDR1 and CDR2: SGHTA, FQGTGA. The CDR3 has 15 amino acids. Deletions cut 4 bases from V and 3 bases from J, with 14 bases between. The CDR3 protein is CASSSLGQGTDTQYF. CDR3 coding DNA: TGTGCCAGCAGCTCCCTCGGGCAGGGTACAGATACGCAGTATTTT.

This clone was detected only once. The chain couples TRBV23-1 to TRBJ2-7, with TRBD1 as a possible D gene (6 bases). TRBV23-1 is assigned to the ORF class and has an uncertain function. This CDR3 region has 13 residues. V lost 8 bases, J lost 2 bases, and 13 bases lay in between. In DNA, the CDR3 is TGCGCCAGCGGCCACAGGGAAACCTACGAGCAGTACTTC. It codes for CASGHRETYEQYF.

The V and J genes are TRBV27 and TRBJ2-2, with D tentatively TRBD1 (6 bases). V shed 3 bases and J shed 4 bases, with 9 bases lying between them. Germline CDR1 and CDR2: MNHEY and SMNVEV (reference sequence). The CDR3 contains 14 residues. Here the CDR3 DNA reads TGTGCCAGCAGTTTCGAAGGGGGCACCGGGGAGCTGTTTTTT. Protein sequence: CASSFEGGTGELFF.

V is TRBV6-6 and J is TRBJ2-1, with D unresolved. With 0 bases removed from V and 4 bases from J, the gap between germline ends came to 7 bases. Germline V lookup: CDR1 MNHNY, CDR2 SVGAGI (reference sequence). The CDR3 is 14 amino acids. The CDR3 protein is CASSYSSQYNEQFF. DNA of the CDR3: TGTGCCAGCAGTTACTCCTCACAGTACAATGAGCAGTTCTTC.

This rearrangement joins TRBV18 to TRBJ2-2; 8 bases agree with TRBD1. This CDR3 contains 15 residues. Looked up from germline, CDR1 is KGHSH and CDR2 is LQKENI. Trimming took 3 bases from V and 7 from J; bases not matched to a gene: 7. CDR3 nucleotide sequence: TGTGCCAGCTCACCGGGACAGGCTCCACGCGGGGAGCTGTTTTTT. Protein sequence: CASSPGQAPRGELFF.

The chain has TRBV9 and TRBJ1-5; D is possibly TRBD1 (6 bases). CDR1 SGDLS and CDR2 YYNGEE come from the germline V gene. The CDR3 runs 13 residues. Trimming shortened V by 7 bases and J by 3 bases, and 11 bases separated the two germline ends. CDR3 coding DNA: TGTGCCAGCCGACGGGACACCAATCAGCCCCAGCATTTT. This translates into CASRRDTNQPQHF.

This clone was counted once. The chain carries TRBV16 and TRBJ2-1; D uncertain. The germline V gene has CDR1 KGHSY and CDR2 FQNENV. The CDR3 is made up of 13 amino acids. Trimming took 2 bases from V and 8 from J, leaving 10 bases between them. CDR3 in amino acids: CASSQLSPDEQFF. The CDR3 DNA is TGTGCCAGCAGCCAACTCTCCCCGGATGAGCAGTTCTTC.

A single count supports this clone. This chain connects TRBV19 to TRBJ2-3; D possibly corresponds to TRBD1 (5 bases). Germline V CDR1 and CDR2: LNHDA, SQIVND (reference sequence). This CDR3 has 12 amino acids. The ends were cut back, 9 bases at V and 2 bases at J, with 9 bases in the middle. The DNA of the CDR3 is TGTGCCAGCACAGGATACACAGATACGCAGTATTTT. This translates into CASTGYTDTQYF.

This CDR3 reads CASRKGLSGIYEQYF. CDR3 nucleotide sequence: TGTGCCAGTAGGAAGGGACTCAGCGGAATCTACGAGCAGTACTTC. The J gene is TRBJ2-7, the V gene TRBV19; weak D call: TRBD2 (6 bases). V was shortened by 6 bases and J by 3 bases, with 18 bases between the two germline ends. Germline assignment: CDR1 LNHDA and CDR2 SQIVND (reference sequence). The CDR3 consists of 15 residues. The full variable domain, rest sourced from reference TRBV19 and TRBJ2-7, is DGGITQSPKYLFRKEGQNVTLSCEQNLNHDAMYWYRQDPGQGLRLIYYSQIVNDFQKGDIAEGYSVSREKKESFPLTVTSAQKNPTAFYLCASRKGLSGIYEQYFGPGTRLTVT.

The rearrangement uses TRBV6-5 and TRBJ1-5; the D gene is possibly TRBD1 (6 bases). Germline loops: CDR1 MNHEY, CDR2 SVGAGI. With 5 bases removed from V and 3 bases from J, the gap between germline ends came to 14 bases. CDR3 length: 15 amino acids. The CDR3, as DNA: TGTGCCAGCAGTCCCCTTGGACAGTACAATCAGCCCCAGCATTTT. This encodes CASSPLGQYNQPQHF.

The chain couples TRBV30 to TRBJ1-2, with TRBD1 matching over 11 bases. The CDR3 consists of 16 residues. V trimming: 5 bases; J trimming: 4 bases; junction bases outside the gene matches: 12. Germline V gene lookup returns CDR1 GTSNPN and CDR2 SVGIG (reference sequence). The CDR3 sequence: CAWENPGQGVFYGYTF. CDR3 DNA: TGTGCCTGGGAGAACCCGGGACAGGGGGTATTCTATGGCTACACCTTC.

The genes are TRBV7-3 and TRBJ2-1; 9 nucleotides agree with TRBD2. The CDR3 is 15 residues long. The ends lost 5 bases at V and 8 bases at J; junction bases unmatched: 10. Germline loops: CDR1 SGHTA, CDR2 FQGTGA. CDR3 sequence reads: CASSLEPTSGHEQFF. Written as DNA, the CDR3 is TGTGCCAGCAGCCTAGAACCGACTAGCGGACATGAGCAGTTCTTC.

CDR3 in amino acids: CASSSNRGPYEQYF. DNA for the CDR3: TGTGCCAGCAGTAGCAACAGGGGTCCCTACGAGCAGTACTTC. The genes are TRBV2 and TRBJ2-7, with 7 bases lining up with TRBD1. After removal of 5 bases from V and 2 bases from J, the junction contained 6 bases not matched to a gene. CDR3 length: 14 residues. CDR1 and CDR2 (germline): SNHLY, FYNNEI.